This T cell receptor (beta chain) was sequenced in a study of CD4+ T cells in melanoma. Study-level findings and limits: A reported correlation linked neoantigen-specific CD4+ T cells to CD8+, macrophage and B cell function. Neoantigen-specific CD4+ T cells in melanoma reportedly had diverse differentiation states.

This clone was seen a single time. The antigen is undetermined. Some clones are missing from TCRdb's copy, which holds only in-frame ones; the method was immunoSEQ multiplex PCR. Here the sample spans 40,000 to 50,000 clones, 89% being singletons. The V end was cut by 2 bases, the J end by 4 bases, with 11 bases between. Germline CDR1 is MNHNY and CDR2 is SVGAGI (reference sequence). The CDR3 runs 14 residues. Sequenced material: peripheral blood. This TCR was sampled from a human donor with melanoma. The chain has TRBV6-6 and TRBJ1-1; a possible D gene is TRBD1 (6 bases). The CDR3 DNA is TGTGCCAGCAGTTACACGACGGGGGCCACTGAAGCTTTCTTT. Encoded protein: CASSYTTGATEAFF.